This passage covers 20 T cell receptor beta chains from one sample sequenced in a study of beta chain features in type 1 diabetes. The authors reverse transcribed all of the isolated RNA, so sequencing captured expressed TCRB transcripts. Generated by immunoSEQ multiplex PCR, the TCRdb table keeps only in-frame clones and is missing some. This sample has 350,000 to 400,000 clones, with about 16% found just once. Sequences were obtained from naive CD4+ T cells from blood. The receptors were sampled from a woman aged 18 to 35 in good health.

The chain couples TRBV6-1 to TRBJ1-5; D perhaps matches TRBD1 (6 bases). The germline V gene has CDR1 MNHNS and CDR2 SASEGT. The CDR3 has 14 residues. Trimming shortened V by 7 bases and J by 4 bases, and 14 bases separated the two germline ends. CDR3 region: CASIRDILNQPQHF. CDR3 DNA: TGTGCCAGCATCCGGGACATCCTAAATCAGCCCCAGCATTTT.

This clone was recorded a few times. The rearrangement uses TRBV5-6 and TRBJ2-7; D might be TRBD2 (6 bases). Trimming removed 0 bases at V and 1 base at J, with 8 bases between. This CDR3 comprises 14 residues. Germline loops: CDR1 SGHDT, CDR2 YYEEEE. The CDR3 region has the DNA TGTGCCAGCAGCTTGGGGGACTCTTCCTACGAGCAGTACTTC. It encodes CASSLGDSSYEQYF.

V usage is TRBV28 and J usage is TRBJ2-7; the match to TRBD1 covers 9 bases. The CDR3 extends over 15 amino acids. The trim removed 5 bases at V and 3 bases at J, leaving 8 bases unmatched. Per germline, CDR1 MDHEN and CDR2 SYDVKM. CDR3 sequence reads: CASSASGTGSYEQYF. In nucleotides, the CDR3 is TGTGCCAGCAGTGCCTCCGGGACAGGGAGCTACGAGCAGTACTTC.

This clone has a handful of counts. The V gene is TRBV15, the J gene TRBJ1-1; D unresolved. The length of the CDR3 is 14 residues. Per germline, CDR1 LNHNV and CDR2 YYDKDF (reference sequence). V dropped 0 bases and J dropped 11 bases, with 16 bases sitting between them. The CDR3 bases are TGTGCCACCAGCAGAGATGGTATGGAGATCGAGGCTTTCTTT. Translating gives CATSRDGMEIEAFF.

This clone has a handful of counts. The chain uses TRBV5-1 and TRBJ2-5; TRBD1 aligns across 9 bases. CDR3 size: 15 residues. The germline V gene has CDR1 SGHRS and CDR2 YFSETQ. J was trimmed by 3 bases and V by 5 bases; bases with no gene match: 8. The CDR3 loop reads CASRERGTGKETQYF. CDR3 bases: TGCGCCAGCAGGGAACGGGGGACAGGGAAAGAGACCCAGTACTTC. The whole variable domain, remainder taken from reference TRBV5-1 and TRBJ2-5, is KAGVTQTPRYLIKTRGQQVTLSCSPISGHRSVSWYQQTPGQGLQFLFEYFSETQRNKGNFPGRFSGRQFSNSRSEMNVSTLELGDSALYLCASRERGTGKETQYFGPGTRLLVL.

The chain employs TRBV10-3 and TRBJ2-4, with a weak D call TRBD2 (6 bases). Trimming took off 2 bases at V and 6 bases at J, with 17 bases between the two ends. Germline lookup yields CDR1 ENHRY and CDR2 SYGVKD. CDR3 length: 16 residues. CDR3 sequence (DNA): TGTGCCATCAGTGAGGCGGTGGCAGGGAGGAGAAACATTCAGTACTTC. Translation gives CAISEAVAGRRNIQYF.

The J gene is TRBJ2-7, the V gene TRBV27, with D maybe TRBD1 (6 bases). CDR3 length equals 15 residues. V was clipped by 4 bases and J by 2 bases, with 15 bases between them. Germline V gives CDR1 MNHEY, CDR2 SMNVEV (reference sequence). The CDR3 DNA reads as TGTGCCAGCAGTTCCCTCGGACAGCTAGCCTACGAGCAGTACTTC. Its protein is CASSSLGQLAYEQYF.

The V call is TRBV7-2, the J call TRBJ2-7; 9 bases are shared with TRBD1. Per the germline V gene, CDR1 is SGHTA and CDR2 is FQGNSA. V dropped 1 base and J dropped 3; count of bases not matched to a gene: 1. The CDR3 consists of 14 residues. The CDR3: CASSLGDRDYEQYF. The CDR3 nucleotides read TGTGCCAGCAGCTTAGGGGACAGGGACTACGAGCAGTACTTC.

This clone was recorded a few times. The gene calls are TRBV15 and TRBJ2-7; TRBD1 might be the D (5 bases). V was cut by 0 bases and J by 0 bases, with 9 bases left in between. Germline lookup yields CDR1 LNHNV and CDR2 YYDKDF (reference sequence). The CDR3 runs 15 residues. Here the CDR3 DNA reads TGTGCCACCAGCAGAGATGACAGTTACTCCTACGAGCAGTACTTC. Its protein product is CATSRDDSYSYEQYF.

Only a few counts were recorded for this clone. The chain's CDR3 is CASSPGRRTEAFF. In DNA, the CDR3 is TGTGCCAGCAGCCCTGGACGGAGGACTGAAGCTTTCTTT. The chain joins TRBV9 to TRBJ1-1, with D unclear. The CDR3 covers 13 residues. Trimming left V 4 bases short and J 5 bases short, with 12 bases between. Germline-derived CDR1 and CDR2 are SGDLS and YYNGEE.

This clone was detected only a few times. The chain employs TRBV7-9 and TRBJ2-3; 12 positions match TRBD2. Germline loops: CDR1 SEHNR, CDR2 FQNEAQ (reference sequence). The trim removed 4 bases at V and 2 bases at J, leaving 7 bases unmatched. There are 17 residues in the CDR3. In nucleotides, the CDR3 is TGTGCCAGCAGCTCCTATACTAGCGGGAGGCCCACAGATACGCAGTATTTT. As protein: CASSSYTSGRPTDTQYF.

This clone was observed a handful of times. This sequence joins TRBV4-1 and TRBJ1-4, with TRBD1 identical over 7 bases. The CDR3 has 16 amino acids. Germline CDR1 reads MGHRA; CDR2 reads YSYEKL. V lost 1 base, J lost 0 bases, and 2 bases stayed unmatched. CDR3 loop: CASSQVGTATNEKLFF. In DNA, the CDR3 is TGCGCCAGCAGCCAAGTCGGGACAGCAACTAATGAAAAACTGTTTTTT.

The CDR3 reads CASSLVSGPSTDTQYF. The CDR3 DNA follows: TGCGCCAGCAGCTTGGTTTCCGGTCCTAGCACAGATACGCAGTATTTT. V and J are TRBV5-1 and TRBJ2-3, with D hard to call. Trimming took off 0 bases at V and 0 bases at J, with 11 bases between the two ends. Germline V gene sequence: CDR1 SGHRS, CDR2 YFSETQ. The CDR3 consists of 16 residues.

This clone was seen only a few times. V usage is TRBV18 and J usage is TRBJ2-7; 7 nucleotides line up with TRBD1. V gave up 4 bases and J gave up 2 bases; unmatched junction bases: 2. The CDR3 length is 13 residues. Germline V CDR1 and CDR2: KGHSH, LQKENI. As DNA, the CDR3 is TGTGCCAGCTCACAGGGGACAGCCTACGAGCAGTACTTC. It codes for CASSQGTAYEQYF.

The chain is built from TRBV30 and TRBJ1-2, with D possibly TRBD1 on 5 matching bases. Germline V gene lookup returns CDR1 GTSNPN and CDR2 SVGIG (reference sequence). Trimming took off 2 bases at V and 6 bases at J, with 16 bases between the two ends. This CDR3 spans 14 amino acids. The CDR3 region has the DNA TGTGCCTGGAGTCGGGGACTCGTAACTGATGGCTACACCTTC. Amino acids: CAWSRGLVTDGYTF.

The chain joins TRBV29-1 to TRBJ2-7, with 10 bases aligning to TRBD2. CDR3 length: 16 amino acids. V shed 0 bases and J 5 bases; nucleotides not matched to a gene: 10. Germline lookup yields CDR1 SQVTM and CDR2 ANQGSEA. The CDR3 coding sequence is TGCAGCGTTGAAGATCTTTCTAGCGGGAGTAGCCACGAGCAGTACTTC. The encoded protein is CSVEDLSSGSSHEQYF.

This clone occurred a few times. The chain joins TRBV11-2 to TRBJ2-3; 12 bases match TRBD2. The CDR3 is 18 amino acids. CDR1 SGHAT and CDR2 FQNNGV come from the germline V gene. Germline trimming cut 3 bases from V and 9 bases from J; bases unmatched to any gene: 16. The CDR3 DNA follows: TGTGCCAGCAGCTTCCGGGGGCTAGCGGGAGGGCCCTCAAGCACGCAGTATTTT. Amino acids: CASSFRGLAGGPSSTQYF.

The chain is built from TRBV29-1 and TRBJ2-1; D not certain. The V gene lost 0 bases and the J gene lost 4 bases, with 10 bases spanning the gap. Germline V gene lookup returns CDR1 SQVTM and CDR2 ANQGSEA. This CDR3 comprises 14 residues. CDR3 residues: CSVEDWRSYNEQFF. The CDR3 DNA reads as TGCAGCGTTGAAGATTGGAGAAGTTACAATGAGCAGTTCTTC.

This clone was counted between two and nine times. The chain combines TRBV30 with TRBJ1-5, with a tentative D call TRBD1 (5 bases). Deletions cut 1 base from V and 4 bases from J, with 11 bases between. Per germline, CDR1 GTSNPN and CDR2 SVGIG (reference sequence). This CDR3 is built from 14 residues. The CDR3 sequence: CAWSAGNRNQPQHF. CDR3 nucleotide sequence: TGTGCCTGGAGTGCTGGGAACAGGAATCAGCCCCAGCATTTT. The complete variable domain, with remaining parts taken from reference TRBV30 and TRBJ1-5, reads SQTIHQWPATLVQPVGSPLSLECTVEGTSNPNLYWYRQAAGRGLQLLFYSVGIGQISSEVPQNLSASRPQDRQFILSSKKLLLSDSGFYLCAWSAGNRNQPQHFGDGTRLSIL.

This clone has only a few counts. CDR3 amino acids: CSVGSTGAYYGYTF. DNA of the CDR3: TGCAGCGTTGGTTCTACAGGGGCGTACTATGGCTACACCTTC. This chain links TRBV29-1 with TRBJ1-2; 7 nucleotides agree with TRBD1. The trim removed 4 bases at V and 3 bases at J, leaving 8 bases unmatched. Germline assignment: CDR1 SQVTM and CDR2 ANQGSEA. The CDR3 length is 14 residues.